Each of the 27 T cell receptor beta chains below was sequenced from the same sample in a study of blood T cell repertoires in COVID-19. Clones were sequenced by immunoSEQ multiplex PCR, and TCRdb holds only the in-frame ones, with some missing. The table records tens of thousands of clones, roughly 80% of them present only once. The sequencing input was PBMCs or T cells enriched from blood (not recorded which). Every receptor here comes from a woman aged 35 to 49 with acute COVID-19.

This chain connects TRBV27 to TRBJ2-5; 9 nucleotides align to TRBD2. With 6 bases clipped from V and 7 bases from J, the junction kept 12 bases outside the gene matches. This CDR3 comprises 15 residues. Germline V CDR1 and CDR2: MNHEY, SMNVEV (reference sequence). The CDR3 DNA sequence: TGTGCCAGCAGGTTCTCTGCGGGAGGGGGTGGGACCCAGTACTTC. It codes for CASRFSAGGGGTQYF.

The chain couples TRBV11-2 to TRBJ2-1; a weak D match, TRBD1 (6 bases). Trimming removed 5 bases from V and 10 bases from J, with 18 bases in between. Germline CDR1 is SGHAT and CDR2 is FQNNGV. The CDR3 consists of 14 residues. DNA of the CDR3: TGTGCCAGCAGCCCAGGAAACCATGACAGGGAGCAGTTCTTC. This codes for CASSPGNHDREQFF. The full variable domain, in which reference TRBV11-2 and TRBJ2-1 provide the parts outside the CDR3, is EAGVAQSPRYKIIEKRQSVAFWCNPISGHATLYWYQQILGQGPKLLIQFQNNGVVDDSQLPKDRFSAERLKGVDSTLKIQPAKLEDSAVYLCASSPGNHDREQFFGPGTRLTVL.

The chain links TRBV3-1 (or the pseudogene TRBV3-2) to TRBJ2-1, with D unresolved. Trimming left V 2 bases short and J 6 bases short, with 5 bases between. The CDR3 consists of 12 residues. Germline values: CDR1 LGHDT, CDR2 YNNKEL (reference sequence). CDR3 bases: TGTGCCAGCAGCCAATTCCGCAATGAGCAGTTCTTC. The encoded protein is CASSQFRNEQFF.

This clone was seen only a few times. This chain connects TRBV28 to TRBJ1-1; tentatively, D is TRBD1 (5 bases). Germline assignment: CDR1 MDHEN and CDR2 SYDVKM. This CDR3 is built from 19 residues. V was shortened by 2 bases and J by 3 bases, with 25 bases between the two germline ends. The DNA of the CDR3 is TGTGCCAGCAGTTTAACCCCATTCGGCCAGCCCTGGGGCGACACTGAAGCTTTCTTT. Translating gives CASSLTPFGQPWGDTEAFF.

This clone was detected once. J is TRBJ2-1 and V is TRBV6-5; 10 positions agree with TRBD2. Germline CDR1 reads MNHEY; CDR2 reads SVGAGI. CDR3 length equals 15 residues. V shed 8 bases and J 4 bases; nucleotides not matched to a gene: 8. The CDR3 DNA is TGTGCCAGCTATAGACGGACTAGCGGATACAATGAGCAGTTCTTC. Translating gives CASYRRTSGYNEQFF.

The V call is TRBV7-9, the J call TRBJ2-7, with TRBD1 as a possible D gene (6 bases). Germline V gene lookup returns CDR1 SEHNR and CDR2 FQNEAQ (reference sequence). The CDR3 is 13 amino acids. Deletions cut 5 bases from V and 6 bases from J, with 14 bases between. CDR3 in amino acids: CASSRGQGSEQYF. The DNA for the CDR3 is TGTGCCAGCAGCCGAGGGCAGGGGAGCGAGCAGTACTTC.

The CDR3 sequence is CASRPDRLNTEAFF. Written as DNA, the CDR3 is TGTGCCAGCAGACCGGACAGGTTGAACACTGAAGCTTTCTTT. This rearrangement joins TRBV6-6 to TRBJ1-1, with 7 nucleotides matching TRBD1. The ends lost 6 bases at V and 0 bases at J; junction bases unmatched: 4. Germline CDR1 MNHNY, CDR2 SVGAGI (reference sequence). The CDR3 totals 14 residues.

This CDR3 reads CASSPEEKVSYEQYF. Here the CDR3 DNA reads TGCGCCAGCAGCCCTGAGGAGAAAGTTTCCTACGAGCAGTACTTC. The V and J genes are TRBV4-1 and TRBJ2-7; D is undetermined. The germline CDR1 and CDR2 sequences are MGHRA and YSYEKL. Trimming stripped 4 bases from V and 1 base from J, with 14 bases between. This CDR3 is 15 amino acids long.

This clone was counted between two and nine times. The V gene is TRBV7-9, the J gene TRBJ1-1; D call uncertain. This CDR3 contains 12 residues. Germline V lookup: CDR1 SEHNR, CDR2 FQNEAQ (reference sequence). Trimming removed 6 bases from V and 7 bases from J, with 12 bases in between. The CDR3 sequence: CASRTGYREAFF. The CDR3, as DNA: TGTGCCAGCAGAACGGGATACCGTGAAGCTTTCTTT.

V gene TRBV7-9 combines with J gene TRBJ1-1; D perhaps matches TRBD1 (5 bases). The germline V gene has CDR1 SEHNR and CDR2 FQNEAQ (reference sequence). V was clipped by 6 bases and J by 1 base, with 9 bases between them. This CDR3 contains 13 residues. This CDR3 reads CASSRGQNTEAFF. CDR3 coding DNA: TGTGCCAGCAGTCGAGGACAGAACACTGAAGCTTTCTTT.

This clone was counted only a few times. The gene calls are TRBV28 and TRBJ2-3; tentatively, D is TRBD2 (6 bases). Trimming shortened V by 5 bases and J by 0 bases, and 12 bases separated the two germline ends. Per the germline V gene, CDR1 is MDHEN and CDR2 is SYDVKM. The CDR3 runs to 15 residues. Here the CDR3 reads CASSEGRDSTDTQYF. The CDR3 DNA sequence: TGTGCCAGCAGTGAAGGGCGGGATAGCACAGATACGCAGTATTTT.

V gene TRBV18 combines with J gene TRBJ2-7; TRBD2 agrees at 12 bases. Trimming at V came to 3 bases and at J to 7 bases, leaving 10 bases not matched to a gene. Germline lookup yields CDR1 KGHSH and CDR2 LQKENI. The CDR3 covers 16 residues. The CDR3 protein is CASSPLPGLAGQEQYF. CDR3 DNA sequence: TGTGCCAGCTCACCCTTACCGGGACTAGCGGGTCAAGAGCAGTACTTC.

A word on this clone: Distinct nucleotide sequences in the sample also encode this CDR3. The chain is built from TRBV19 and TRBJ2-2; 7 bases agree with TRBD1. The CDR3 is 14 amino acids. Germline CDR1 is LNHDA and CDR2 is SQIVND (reference sequence). Trimming at V came to 6 bases and at J to 3 bases, leaving 4 bases not matched to a gene. In DNA, the CDR3 is TGTGCCAGTAGCAACAGGGGAGACACCGGGGAGCTGTTTTTT. Translation gives CASSNRGDTGELFF.

V usage is TRBV5-1 and J usage is TRBJ2-3; tentatively, D is TRBD2 (7 bases). Trimming took 4 bases from V and 4 from J, leaving 19 bases between them. Germline V gene sequence: CDR1 SGHRS, CDR2 YFSETQ. This CDR3 is 16 amino acids long. CDR3 in amino acids: CASSLDGRGRSDTQYF. For the CDR3, the DNA is TGCGCCAGCAGCCTGGATGGGCGGGGGCGTTCAGATACGCAGTATTTT.

The gene calls are TRBV7-2 and TRBJ1-1; 7 bases align to TRBD1. Germline V CDR1 and CDR2: SGHTA, FQGNSA. V gave up 2 bases and J gave up 5 bases; unmatched junction bases: 5. The CDR3 contains 14 residues. In DNA form, the CDR3 reads TGTGCCAGCAGCTTAAAGGCAGGGGGAACTGAAGCTTTCTTT. It yields the protein CASSLKAGGTEAFF.

This chain joins TRBV4-2 and TRBJ2-3, with TRBD2 matching 9 bases. V lost 0 bases, J lost 6 bases, and 13 bases stayed unmatched. CDR1 is LGHNA and CDR2 is YNFKEQ in the germline V gene. The CDR3 is 18 amino acids. The DNA for the CDR3 is TGTGCCAGCAGCCAAGAACCAGCGGGAGGTCGCATTTTGGATACGCAGTATTTT. Its translation: CASSQEPAGGRILDTQYF.

This clone has more than one count but fewer than ten. The chain recombines TRBV10-3 with TRBJ1-5, with TRBD1 as a possible D gene (6 bases). The CDR3 length is 13 residues. V lost 9 bases to trimming and J lost 0 bases, with 9 bases between them. Germline CDR1 reads ENHRY; CDR2 reads SYGVKD. The DNA of the CDR3 is TGTGCCATTGGACAGAATAGCAATCAGCCCCAGCATTTT. Amino acid sequence: CAIGQNSNQPQHF.

This clone was detected a few times. The J gene is TRBJ2-1, the V gene TRBV5-1, with 8 nucleotides matching TRBD2. The CDR3 loop spans 16 amino acids. Germline CDR1 and CDR2: SGHRS and YFSETQ. The junction had 4 bases not matched to a gene; V was cut back by 2 bases and J by 0 bases. DNA for the CDR3: TGCGCCAGCAGCTTCATAGCGGGGACCTCCTACAATGAGCAGTTCTTC. It specifies CASSFIAGTSYNEQFF. The full variable domain, its missing parts supplied by reference TRBV5-1 and TRBJ2-1, is KAGVTQTPRYLIKTRGQQVTLSCSPISGHRSVSWYQQTPGQGLQFLFEYFSETQRNKGNFPGRFSGRQFSNSRSEMNVSTLELGDSALYLCASSFIAGTSYNEQFFGPGTRLTVL.

This clone appeared a few times. DNA of the CDR3: TGTGCCAGCAGTTACAGGGAGGGAAACACCATATATTTT. Translating it yields CASSYREGNTIYF. The chain joins TRBV6-5 to TRBJ1-3; D gene unclear. The CDR3 has 13 residues. Trimming took off 2 bases at V and 4 bases at J, with 6 bases between the two ends. Germline lookup yields CDR1 MNHEY and CDR2 SVGAGI.

The J gene is TRBJ2-1, the V gene TRBV5-1, with TRBD1 matching 7 bases. The junction had 5 bases not matched to a gene; V was cut back by 4 bases and J by 4 bases. Germline V CDR1 and CDR2: SGHRS, YFSETQ. There are 14 residues in the CDR3. The CDR3 sequence: CASSAPGQYNEQFF. The DNA for the CDR3 is TGCGCCAGCAGCGCGCCGGGACAGTACAATGAGCAGTTCTTC.

V gene TRBV27 combines with J gene TRBJ2-3; 9 bases are shared with TRBD2. The V gene's germline CDR1 is MNHEY and CDR2 SMNVEV (reference sequence). This CDR3 is 15 amino acids long. With 3 bases clipped from V and 6 bases from J, the junction kept 7 bases outside the gene matches. The CDR3, as DNA: TGTGCCAGCAGTTTGTGGCGGGGGGGCCCCGATACGCAGTATTTT. Protein: CASSLWRGGPDTQYF.

This chain joins TRBV3-1 (or the pseudogene TRBV3-2) and TRBJ1-4; D is unclear. The CDR3 spans 14 residues. Trimming removed 4 bases from V and 0 bases from J, with 6 bases in between. Per the germline V gene, CDR1 is LGHDT and CDR2 is YNNKEL (reference sequence). As DNA, the CDR3 is TGTGCCAGCAGCCTCAGTGCAACTAATGAAAAACTGTTTTTT. Its protein product is CASSLSATNEKLFF.

In its sample, this clone was seen once. The genes are TRBV5-4 and TRBJ2-3, with D possibly being TRBD1 (5 bases). CDR1 and CDR2 from the germline V gene are SGHNT and YYREEE (reference sequence). V shed 2 bases and J shed 4 bases, with 14 bases lying between them. The CDR3 is 15 residues long. The CDR3 protein is CASSLTRAPPDTQYF. In nucleotides, the CDR3 is TGTGCCAGCAGCTTAACCAGGGCTCCCCCAGATACGCAGTATTTT.

V usage is TRBV19 and J usage is TRBJ1-2; 9 nucleotides align to TRBD1. V gave up 9 bases and J gave up 8 bases; unmatched junction bases: 10. The CDR3 is 13 residues long. Germline values: CDR1 LNHDA, CDR2 SQIVND (reference sequence). CDR3 sequence reads: CASKPRDRVGYTF. The CDR3 coding sequence is TGTGCCAGCAAACCTCGGGACAGGGTCGGCTACACCTTC. The complete variable domain, with remaining parts taken from reference TRBV19 and TRBJ1-2, reads DGGITQSPKYLFRKEGQNVTLSCEQNLNHDAMYWYRQDPGQGLRLIYYSQIVNDFQKGDIAEGYSVSREKKESFPLTVTSAQKNPTAFYLCASKPRDRVGYTFGSGTRLTVV.

The chain couples TRBV3-1 (or the pseudogene TRBV3-2) to TRBJ2-3; D might be TRBD2 (5 bases). Trimming stripped 4 bases from V and 8 bases from J, with 10 bases between. Germline CDR1 is LGHDT and CDR2 is YNNKEL (reference sequence). This CDR3 is 12 amino acids long. For the CDR3, the DNA is TGTGCCAGCAGCCTCACTAGTGGTACGCAGTATTTT. This codes for CASSLTSGTQYF.

This clone showed up just a few times. The V gene is TRBV5-1, the J gene TRBJ2-7; 7 positions agree with TRBD2. The J segment lost 7 bases and the V segment lost 4 bases, leaving 14 bases of the junction unmatched. This CDR3 has 15 residues. The germline CDR1 and CDR2 sequences are SGHRS and YFSETQ. CDR3 loop: CASSIVGLDGDEQYF. The CDR3 DNA follows: TGCGCCAGCAGCATAGTTGGACTAGATGGCGATGAGCAGTACTTC.

V and J are TRBV5-4 and TRBJ1-1, with D possibly TRBD1 on 6 matching bases. V was cut by 4 bases and J by 1 base, with 26 bases left in between. In germline, CDR1 is SGHNT, CDR2 YYREEE (reference sequence). CDR3 length equals 19 residues. The CDR3 reads CASSPPFGGLVRSNTEAFF. For the CDR3, the DNA is TGTGCCAGCAGCCCCCCCTTCGGGGGGCTGGTTAGGTCGAACACTGAAGCTTTCTTT. Variable domain in full (rest from reference TRBV5-4 and TRBJ1-1): ETGVTQSPTHLIKTRGQQVTLRCSSQSGHNTVSWYQQALGQGPQFIFQYYREEENGRGNFPPRFSGLQFPNYSSELNVNALELDDSALYLCASSPPFGGLVRSNTEAFFGQGTRLTVV.